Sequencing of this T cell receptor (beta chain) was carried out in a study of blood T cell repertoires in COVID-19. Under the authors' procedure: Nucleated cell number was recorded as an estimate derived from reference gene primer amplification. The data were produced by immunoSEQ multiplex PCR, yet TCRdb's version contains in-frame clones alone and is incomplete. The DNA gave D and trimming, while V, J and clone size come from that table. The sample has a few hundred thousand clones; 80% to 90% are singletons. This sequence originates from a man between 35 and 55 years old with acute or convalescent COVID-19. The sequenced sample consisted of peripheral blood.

The CDR3 DNA sequence: TGTGCCACCCGCCCGGGACAGGGTCAGGAGACCCAGTACTTC. It encodes CATRPGQGQETQYF. The gene calls are TRBV15 and TRBJ2-5; 9 bases align to TRBD1. Germline loops: CDR1 LNHNV, CDR2 YYDKDF (reference sequence). V was clipped by 8 bases and J by 5 bases; unmatched bases: 9. The CDR3 totals 14 residues.